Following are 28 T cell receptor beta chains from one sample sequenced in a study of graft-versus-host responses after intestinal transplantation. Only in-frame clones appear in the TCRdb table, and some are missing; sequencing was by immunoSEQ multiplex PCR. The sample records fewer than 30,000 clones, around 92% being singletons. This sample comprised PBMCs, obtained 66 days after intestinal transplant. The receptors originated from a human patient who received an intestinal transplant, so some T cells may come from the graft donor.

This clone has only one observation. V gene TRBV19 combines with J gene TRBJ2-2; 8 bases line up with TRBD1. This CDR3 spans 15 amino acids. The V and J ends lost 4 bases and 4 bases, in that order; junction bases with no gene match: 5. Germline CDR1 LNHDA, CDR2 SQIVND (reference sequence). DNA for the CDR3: TGTGCCAGTAGTACGACAGGGGTGGTCACCGGGGAGCTGTTTTTT. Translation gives CASSTTGVVTGELFF.

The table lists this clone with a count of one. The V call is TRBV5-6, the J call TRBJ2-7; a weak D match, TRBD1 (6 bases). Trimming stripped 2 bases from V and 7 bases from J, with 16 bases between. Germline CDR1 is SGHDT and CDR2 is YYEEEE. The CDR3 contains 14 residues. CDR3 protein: CASSFVQGQGEQYF. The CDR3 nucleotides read TGTGCCAGCAGCTTCGTTCAGGGGCAGGGGGAGCAGTACTTC.

CDR3 nucleotide sequence: TGTGCCAGCAGCCCGAGCGGGGGGCCTTACAATGAGCAGTTCTTC. This translates into CASSPSGGPYNEQFF. The genes are TRBV7-9 and TRBJ2-1, with 9 bases that match TRBD2. CDR3 length: 15 amino acids. With V trimmed by 5 bases and J by 4 bases, 6 bases remained unmatched. Per the germline V gene, CDR1 is SEHNR and CDR2 is FQNEAQ (reference sequence).

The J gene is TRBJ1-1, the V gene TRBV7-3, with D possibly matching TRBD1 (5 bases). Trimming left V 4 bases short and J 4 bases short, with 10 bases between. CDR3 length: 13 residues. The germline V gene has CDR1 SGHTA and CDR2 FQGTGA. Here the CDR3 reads CASSSYGGTEAFF. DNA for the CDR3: TGTGCCAGCAGCTCGTATGGGGGCACTGAAGCTTTCTTT.

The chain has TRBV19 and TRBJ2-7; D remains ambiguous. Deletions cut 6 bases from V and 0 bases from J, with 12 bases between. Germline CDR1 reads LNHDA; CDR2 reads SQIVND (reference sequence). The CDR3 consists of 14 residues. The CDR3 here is CASSPGGSSYEQYF. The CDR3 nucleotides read TGTGCCAGTAGCCCTGGCGGTAGCTCCTACGAGCAGTACTTC. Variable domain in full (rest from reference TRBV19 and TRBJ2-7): DGGITQSPKYLFRKEGQNVTLSCEQNLNHDAMYWYRQDPGQGLRLIYYSQIVNDFQKGDIAEGYSVSREKKESFPLTVTSAQKNPTAFYLCASSPGGSSYEQYFGPGTRLTVT.

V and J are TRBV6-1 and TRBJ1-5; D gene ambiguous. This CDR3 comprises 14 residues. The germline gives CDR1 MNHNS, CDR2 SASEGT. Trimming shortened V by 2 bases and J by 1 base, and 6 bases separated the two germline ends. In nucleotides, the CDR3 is TGTGCCAGCAGTGAAAGCGGAAGCAATCAGCCCCAGCATTTT. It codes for CASSESGSNQPQHF.

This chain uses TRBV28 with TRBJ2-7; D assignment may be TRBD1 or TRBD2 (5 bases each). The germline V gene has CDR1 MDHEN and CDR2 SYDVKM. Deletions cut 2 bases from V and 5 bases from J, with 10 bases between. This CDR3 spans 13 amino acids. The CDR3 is CASSLQGTDEQYF. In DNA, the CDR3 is TGTGCCAGCAGTTTACAAGGGACCGACGAGCAGTACTTC.

DNA for the CDR3: TGTGCCAGCAGCCTAGGGACGATGAACTACGAGCAGTACTTC. It yields the protein CASSLGTMNYEQYF. This chain links TRBV7-9 with TRBJ2-7, with D perhaps given as TRBD1 or TRBD2 (5 bases each). The CDR3 covers 14 residues. Germline assignment: CDR1 SEHNR and CDR2 FQNEAQ (reference sequence). The germline V and J ends were trimmed by 5 bases and 3 bases, with 14 bases remaining between them. The full variable domain, its missing parts supplied by reference TRBV7-9 and TRBJ2-7, is DTGVSQNPRHKITKRGQNVTFRCDPISEHNRLYWYRQTLGQGPEFLTYFQNEAQLEKSRLLSDRFSAERPKGSFSTLEIQRTEQGDSAMYLCASSLGTMNYEQYFGPGTRLTVT.

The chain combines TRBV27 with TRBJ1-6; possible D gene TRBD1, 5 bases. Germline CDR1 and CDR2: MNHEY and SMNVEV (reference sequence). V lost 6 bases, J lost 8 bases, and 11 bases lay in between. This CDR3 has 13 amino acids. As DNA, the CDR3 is TGTGCCAGCAGCTGGGGGTTGGATTCACCCCTCCACTTT. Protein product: CASSWGLDSPLHF.

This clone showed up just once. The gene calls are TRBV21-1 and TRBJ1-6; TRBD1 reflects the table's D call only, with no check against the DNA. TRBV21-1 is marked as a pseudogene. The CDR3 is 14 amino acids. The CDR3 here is CASTSTRQGAGLHF. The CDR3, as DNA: TGTGCCAGCACCTCAACGAGACAGGGAGCGGGCCTCCACTTT.

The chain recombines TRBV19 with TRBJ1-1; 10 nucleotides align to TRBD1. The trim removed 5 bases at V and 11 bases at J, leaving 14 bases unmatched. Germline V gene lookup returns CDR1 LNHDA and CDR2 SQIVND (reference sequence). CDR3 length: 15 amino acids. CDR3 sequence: CASSAITSGTGDAFF. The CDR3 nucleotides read TGTGCCAGTAGTGCAATCACATCCGGGACAGGGGACGCTTTCTTT.

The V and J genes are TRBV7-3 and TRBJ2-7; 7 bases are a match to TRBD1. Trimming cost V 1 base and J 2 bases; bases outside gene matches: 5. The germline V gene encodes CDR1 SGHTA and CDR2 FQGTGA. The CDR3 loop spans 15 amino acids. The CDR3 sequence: CASSLKLGTAYEQYF. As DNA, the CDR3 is TGTGCCAGCAGCTTAAAGTTGGGGACAGCCTACGAGCAGTACTTC. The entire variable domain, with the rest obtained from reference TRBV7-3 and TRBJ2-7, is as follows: GAGVSQTPSNKVTEKGKYVELRCDPISGHTALYWYRQSLGQGPEFLIYFQGTGAADDSGLPNDRFFAVRPEGSVSTLKIQRTERGDSAVYLCASSLKLGTAYEQYFGPGTRLTVT.

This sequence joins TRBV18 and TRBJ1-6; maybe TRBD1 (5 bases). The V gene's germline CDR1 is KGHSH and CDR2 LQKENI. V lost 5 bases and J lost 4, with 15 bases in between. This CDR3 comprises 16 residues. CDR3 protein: CASSTLSGRYNSPLHF. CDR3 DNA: TGTGCCAGCTCAACCTTATCGGGACGGTATAATTCACCCCTCCACTTT. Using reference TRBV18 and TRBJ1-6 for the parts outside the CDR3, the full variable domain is NAGVMQNPRHLVRRRGQEARLRCSPMKGHSHVYWYRQLPEEGLKFMVYLQKENIIDESGMPKERFSAEFPKEGPSILRIQQVVRGDSAAYFCASSTLSGRYNSPLHFGNGTRLTVT.

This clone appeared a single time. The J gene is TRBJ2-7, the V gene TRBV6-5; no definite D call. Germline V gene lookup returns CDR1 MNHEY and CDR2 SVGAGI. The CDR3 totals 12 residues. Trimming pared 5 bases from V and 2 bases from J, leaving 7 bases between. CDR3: CASSVWAYEQYF. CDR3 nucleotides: TGTGCCAGCAGTGTCTGGGCCTACGAGCAGTACTTC.

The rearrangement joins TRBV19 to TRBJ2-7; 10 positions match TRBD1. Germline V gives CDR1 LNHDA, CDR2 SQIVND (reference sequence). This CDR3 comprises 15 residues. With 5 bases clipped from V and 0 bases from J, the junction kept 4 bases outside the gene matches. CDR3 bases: TGTGCCAGTAGTTTTGGGACAGGGGACTCCTACGAGCAGTACTTC. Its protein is CASSFGTGDSYEQYF.

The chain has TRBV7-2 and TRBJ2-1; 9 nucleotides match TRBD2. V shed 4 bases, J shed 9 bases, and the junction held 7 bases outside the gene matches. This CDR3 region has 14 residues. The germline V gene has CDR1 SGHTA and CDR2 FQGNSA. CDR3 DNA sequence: TGTGCCAGCAGCTGGATAGCGGGGGTCACTGAGCAGTTCTTC. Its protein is CASSWIAGVTEQFF.

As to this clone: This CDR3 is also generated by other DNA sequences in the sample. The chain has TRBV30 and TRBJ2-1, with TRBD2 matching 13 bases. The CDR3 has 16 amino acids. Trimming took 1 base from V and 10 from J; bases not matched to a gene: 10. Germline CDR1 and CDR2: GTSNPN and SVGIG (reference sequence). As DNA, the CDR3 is TGTGCCTGGAGTGAACTAGCGGGAGGGCCGGGGCGGGAGCAGTTCTTC. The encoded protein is CAWSELAGGPGREQFF.

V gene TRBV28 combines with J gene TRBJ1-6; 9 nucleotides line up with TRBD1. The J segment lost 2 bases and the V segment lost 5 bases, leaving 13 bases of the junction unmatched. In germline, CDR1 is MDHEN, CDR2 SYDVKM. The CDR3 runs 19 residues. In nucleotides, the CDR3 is TGTGCCAGCAGTGTCACCGGGACAGGGAGCTCCCCCTATAATTCACCCCTCCACTTT. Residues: CASSVTGTGSSPYNSPLHF.

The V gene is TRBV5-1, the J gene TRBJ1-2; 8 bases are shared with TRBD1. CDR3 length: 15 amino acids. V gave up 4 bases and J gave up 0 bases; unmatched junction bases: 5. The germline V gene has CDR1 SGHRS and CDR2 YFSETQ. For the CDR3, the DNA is TGCGCCAGCAGCCCAACGACAGGGGCTAACTATGGCTACACCTTC. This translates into CASSPTTGANYGYTF.

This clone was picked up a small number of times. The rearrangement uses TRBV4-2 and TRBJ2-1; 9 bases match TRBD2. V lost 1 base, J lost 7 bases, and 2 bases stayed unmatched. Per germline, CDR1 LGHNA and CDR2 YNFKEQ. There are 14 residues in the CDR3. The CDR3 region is CASSQGLAENEQFF. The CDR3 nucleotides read TGTGCCAGCAGCCAAGGACTAGCGGAGAATGAGCAGTTCTTC.

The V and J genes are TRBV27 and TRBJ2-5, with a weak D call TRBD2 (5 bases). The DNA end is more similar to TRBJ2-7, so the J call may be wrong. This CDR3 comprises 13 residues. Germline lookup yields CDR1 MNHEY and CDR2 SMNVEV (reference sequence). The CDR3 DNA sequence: TGTGCCAGCAGTTTACTGAGGGACTACGAGCAGTACTTC. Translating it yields CASSLLRDYEQYF.

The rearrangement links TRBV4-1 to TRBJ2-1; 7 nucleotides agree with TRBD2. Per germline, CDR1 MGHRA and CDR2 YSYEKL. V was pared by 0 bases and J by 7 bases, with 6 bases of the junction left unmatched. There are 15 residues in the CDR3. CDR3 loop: CASSQDRTRRNEQFF. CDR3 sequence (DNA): TGCGCCAGCAGCCAAGATCGGACTAGGAGAAATGAGCAGTTCTTC.

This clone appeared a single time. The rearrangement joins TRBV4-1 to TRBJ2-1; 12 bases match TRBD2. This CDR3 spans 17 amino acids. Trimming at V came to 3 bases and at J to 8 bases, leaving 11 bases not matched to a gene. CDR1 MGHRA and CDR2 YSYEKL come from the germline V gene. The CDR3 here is CASSHIPTSGRLDEQFF. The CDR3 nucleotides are TGCGCCAGCAGCCATATCCCGACTAGCGGGAGATTGGATGAGCAGTTCTTC.

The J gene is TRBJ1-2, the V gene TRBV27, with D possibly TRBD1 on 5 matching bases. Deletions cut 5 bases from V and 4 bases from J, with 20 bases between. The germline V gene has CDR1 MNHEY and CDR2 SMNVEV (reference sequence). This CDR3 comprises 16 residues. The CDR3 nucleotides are TGTGCCAGCAGTCCCCTCCCCCCAAAGGGACTCTATGGCTACACCTTC. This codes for CASSPLPPKGLYGYTF.

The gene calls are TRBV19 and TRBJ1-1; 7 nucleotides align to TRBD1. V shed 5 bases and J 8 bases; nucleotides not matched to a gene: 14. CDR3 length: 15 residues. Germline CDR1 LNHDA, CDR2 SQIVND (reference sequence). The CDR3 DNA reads TGTGCCAGTAGTGCTCAACCGGGACAGCCTGGGGAAGCTTTCTTT. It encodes CASSAQPGQPGEAFF. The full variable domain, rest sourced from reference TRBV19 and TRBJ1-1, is DGGITQSPKYLFRKEGQNVTLSCEQNLNHDAMYWYRQDPGQGLRLIYYSQIVNDFQKGDIAEGYSVSREKKESFPLTVTSAQKNPTAFYLCASSAQPGQPGEAFFGQGTRLTVV.

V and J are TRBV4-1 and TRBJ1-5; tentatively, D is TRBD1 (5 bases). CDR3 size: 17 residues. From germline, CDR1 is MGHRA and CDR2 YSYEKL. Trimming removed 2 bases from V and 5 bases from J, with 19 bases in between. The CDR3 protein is CASSQRFFGRGHQPQHF. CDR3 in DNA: TGCGCCAGCAGCCAACGTTTTTTTGGGAGGGGTCATCAGCCCCAGCATTTT.

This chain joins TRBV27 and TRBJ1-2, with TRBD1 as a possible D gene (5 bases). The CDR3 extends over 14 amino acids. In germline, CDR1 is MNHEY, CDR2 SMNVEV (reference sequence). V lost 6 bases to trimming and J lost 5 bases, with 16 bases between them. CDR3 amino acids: CASSSAFWGYGYTF. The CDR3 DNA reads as TGTGCCAGCAGCTCAGCTTTCTGGGGGTATGGCTACACCTTC.

CDR3 nucleotides: TGTGCCAGCAGTCTCAGGGGCTACCAAGAGACCCAGTACTTC. This gives the protein CASSLRGYQETQYF. The chain combines TRBV28 with TRBJ2-5, with D possibly being TRBD1 (6 bases). V was shortened by 5 bases and J by 0 bases, with 10 bases between the two germline ends. CDR1 and CDR2 from the germline V gene are MDHEN and SYDVKM. The CDR3 has 14 residues.